The subject of this entry is one T cell receptor (beta chain). These data are taken from a study of technical replicates of blood from a handful of donors. Profiling relied on immunoSEQ multiplex PCR, and the TCRdb table lists in-frame clones only, not all of them. This table holds about 88,000 clones, around 94% found once. The CDR3 is made up of 14 amino acids. The germline V gene encodes CDR1 MNHEY and CDR2 SVGAGI. V gave up 6 bases and J gave up 4 bases; unmatched junction bases: 9. The chain is built from TRBV6-5 and TRBJ2-7; 7 nucleotides align to TRBD2. The receptor comes from a human donor in good health. Material for sequencing was T cells isolated from PBMCs. CDR3 bases: TGTGCCAGCAGACGACTAGCCGGGGCTTACGAGCAGTACTTC. Its translation: CASRRLAGAYEQYF.